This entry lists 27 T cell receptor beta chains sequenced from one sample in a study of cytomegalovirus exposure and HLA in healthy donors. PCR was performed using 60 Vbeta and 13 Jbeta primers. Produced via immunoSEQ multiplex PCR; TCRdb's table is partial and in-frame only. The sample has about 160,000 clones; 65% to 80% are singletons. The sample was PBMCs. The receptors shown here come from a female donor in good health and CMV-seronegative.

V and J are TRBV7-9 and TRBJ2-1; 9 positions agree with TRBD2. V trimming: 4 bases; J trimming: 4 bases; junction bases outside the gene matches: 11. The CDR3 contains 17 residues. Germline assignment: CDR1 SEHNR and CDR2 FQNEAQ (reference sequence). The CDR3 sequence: CASSSPLTSGGYNEQFF. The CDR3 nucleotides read TGTGCCAGCAGCTCCCCTTTGACTAGCGGAGGTTACAATGAGCAGTTCTTC.

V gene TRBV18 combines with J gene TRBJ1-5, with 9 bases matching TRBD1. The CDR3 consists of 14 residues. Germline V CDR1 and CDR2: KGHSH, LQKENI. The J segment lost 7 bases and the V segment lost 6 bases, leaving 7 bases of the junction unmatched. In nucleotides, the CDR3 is TGTGCCAGCTCGACAGACAGGGGGGAACAGCCCCAGCATTTT. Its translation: CASSTDRGEQPQHF.

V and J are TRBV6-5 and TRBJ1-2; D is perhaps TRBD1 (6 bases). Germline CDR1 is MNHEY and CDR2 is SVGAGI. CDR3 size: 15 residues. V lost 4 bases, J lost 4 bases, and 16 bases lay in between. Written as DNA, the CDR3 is TGTGCCAGCAGTTTCACAGGGCTCGGCACCTATGGCTACACCTTC. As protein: CASSFTGLGTYGYTF.

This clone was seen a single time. The CDR3 sequence: CASSATDRGGETQYF. The CDR3 DNA sequence: TGCGCCAGCAGCGCCACGGACAGGGGAGGTGAGACCCAGTACTTC. V is TRBV5-1 and J is TRBJ2-5; 9 bases match TRBD1. Germline CDR1 reads SGHRS; CDR2 reads YFSETQ. V dropped 4 bases and J dropped 5; count of bases not matched to a gene: 9. This CDR3 comprises 15 residues.

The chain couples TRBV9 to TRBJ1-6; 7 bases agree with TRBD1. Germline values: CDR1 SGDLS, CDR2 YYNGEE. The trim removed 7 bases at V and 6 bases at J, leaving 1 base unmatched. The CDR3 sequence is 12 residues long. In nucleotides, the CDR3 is TGTGCCAGCGGGACAGCTAATTCACCCCTCCACTTT. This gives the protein CASGTANSPLHF.

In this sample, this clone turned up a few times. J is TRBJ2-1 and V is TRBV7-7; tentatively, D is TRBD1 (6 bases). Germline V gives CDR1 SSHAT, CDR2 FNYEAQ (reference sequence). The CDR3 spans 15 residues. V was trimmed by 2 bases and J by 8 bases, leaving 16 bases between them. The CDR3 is CASSLKADSPHEQFF. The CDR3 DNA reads TGTGCCAGCAGCTTAAAGGCGGACAGTCCTCATGAGCAGTTCTTC.

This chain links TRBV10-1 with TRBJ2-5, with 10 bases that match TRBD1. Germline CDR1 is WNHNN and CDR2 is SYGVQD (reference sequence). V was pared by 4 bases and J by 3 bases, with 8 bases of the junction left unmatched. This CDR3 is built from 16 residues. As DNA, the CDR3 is TGCGCCAGCAGTGCCCCTCGACAGGGGGCAGAAGAGACCCAGTACTTC. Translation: CASSAPRQGAEETQYF.

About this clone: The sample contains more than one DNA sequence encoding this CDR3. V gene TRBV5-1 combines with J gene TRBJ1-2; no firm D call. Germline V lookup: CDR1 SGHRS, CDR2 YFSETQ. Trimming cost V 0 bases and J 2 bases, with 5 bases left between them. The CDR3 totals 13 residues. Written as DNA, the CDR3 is TGCGCCAGCAGCTTGGGCCAGAACTATGGCTACACCTTC. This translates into CASSLGQNYGYTF.

CDR3 sequence: CAWSAGENTEAFF. DNA for the CDR3: TGTGCCTGGAGTGCAGGGGAAAACACTGAAGCTTTCTTT. This chain uses TRBV30 with TRBJ1-1, with D possibly TRBD1 on 6 matching bases. Trimming shortened V by 1 base and J by 2 bases, and 8 bases separated the two germline ends. Germline V gene sequence: CDR1 GTSNPN, CDR2 SVGIG (reference sequence). CDR3 length equals 13 residues.

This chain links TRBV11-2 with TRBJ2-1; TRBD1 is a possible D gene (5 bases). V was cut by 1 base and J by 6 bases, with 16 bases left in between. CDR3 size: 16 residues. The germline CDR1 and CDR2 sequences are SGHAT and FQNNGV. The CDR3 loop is CASSLVGRPTTNEQFF. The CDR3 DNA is TGTGCCAGCAGCTTAGTGGGGCGACCGACGACCAATGAGCAGTTCTTC.

In DNA, the CDR3 is TGTGCCAGCAGCTTGGGAAGGGGCACCGGGGAGCTGTTTTTT. Its protein product is CASSLGRGTGELFF. The chain couples TRBV5-6 to TRBJ2-2; D possibly corresponds to TRBD1 (5 bases). The CDR3 extends over 14 amino acids. V was pared by 0 bases and J by 4 bases, with 7 bases between. Germline CDR1 reads SGHDT; CDR2 reads YYEEEE.

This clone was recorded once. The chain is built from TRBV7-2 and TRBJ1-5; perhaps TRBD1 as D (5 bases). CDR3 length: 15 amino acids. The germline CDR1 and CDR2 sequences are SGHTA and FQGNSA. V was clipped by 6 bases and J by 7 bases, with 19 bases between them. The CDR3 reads CASRPQVGQGQPQHF. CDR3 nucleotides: TGTGCCAGCAGACCACAGGTGGGGCAAGGACAGCCCCAGCATTTT. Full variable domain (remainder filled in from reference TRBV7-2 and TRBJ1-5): GAGVSQSPSNKVTEKGKDVELRCDPISGHTALYWYRQSLGQGLEFLIYFQGNSAPDKSGLPSDRFSAERTGGSVSTLTIQRTQQEDSAVYLCASRPQVGQGQPQHFGDGTRLSIL.

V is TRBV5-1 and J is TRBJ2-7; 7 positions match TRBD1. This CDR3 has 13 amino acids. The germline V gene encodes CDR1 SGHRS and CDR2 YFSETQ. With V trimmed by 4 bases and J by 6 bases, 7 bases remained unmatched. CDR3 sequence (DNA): TGCGCCAGCAGCACGGGACAGAAGGGCGAGCAGTACTTC. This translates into CASSTGQKGEQYF. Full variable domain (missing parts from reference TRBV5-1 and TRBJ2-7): KAGVTQTPRYLIKTRGQQVTLSCSPISGHRSVSWYQQTPGQGLQFLFEYFSETQRNKGNFPGRFSGRQFSNSRSEMNVSTLELGDSALYLCASSTGQKGEQYFGPGTRLTVT.

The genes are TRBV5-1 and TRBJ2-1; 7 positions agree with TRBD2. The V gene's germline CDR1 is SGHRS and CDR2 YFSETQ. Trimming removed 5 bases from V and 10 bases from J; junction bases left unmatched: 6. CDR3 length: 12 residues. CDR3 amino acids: CASSREGGEQFF. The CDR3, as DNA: TGCGCCAGCAGTAGGGAGGGAGGGGAGCAGTTCTTC.

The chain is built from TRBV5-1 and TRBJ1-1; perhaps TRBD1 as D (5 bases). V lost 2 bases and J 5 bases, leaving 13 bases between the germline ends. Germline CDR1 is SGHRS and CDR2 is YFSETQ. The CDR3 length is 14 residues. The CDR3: CASSFAGLGTEAFF. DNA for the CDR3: TGCGCCAGCAGCTTCGCAGGGCTGGGGACTGAAGCTTTCTTT. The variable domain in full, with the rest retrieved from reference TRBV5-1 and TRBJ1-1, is KAGVTQTPRYLIKTRGQQVTLSCSPISGHRSVSWYQQTPGQGLQFLFEYFSETQRNKGNFPGRFSGRQFSNSRSEMNVSTLELGDSALYLCASSFAGLGTEAFFGQGTRLTVV.

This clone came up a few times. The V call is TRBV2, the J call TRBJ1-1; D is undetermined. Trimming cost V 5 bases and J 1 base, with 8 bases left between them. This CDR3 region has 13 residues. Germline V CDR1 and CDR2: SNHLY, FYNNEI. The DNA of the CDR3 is TGTGCCAGCAGTATGACGGGGAACACTGAAGCTTTCTTT. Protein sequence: CASSMTGNTEAFF.

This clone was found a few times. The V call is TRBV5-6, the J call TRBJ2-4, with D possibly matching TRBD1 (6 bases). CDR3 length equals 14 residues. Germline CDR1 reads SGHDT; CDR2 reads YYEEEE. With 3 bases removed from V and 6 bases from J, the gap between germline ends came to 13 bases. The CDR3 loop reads CASSYRRGANIQYF. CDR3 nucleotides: TGTGCCAGCAGCTACCGCAGGGGAGCAAACATTCAGTACTTC.

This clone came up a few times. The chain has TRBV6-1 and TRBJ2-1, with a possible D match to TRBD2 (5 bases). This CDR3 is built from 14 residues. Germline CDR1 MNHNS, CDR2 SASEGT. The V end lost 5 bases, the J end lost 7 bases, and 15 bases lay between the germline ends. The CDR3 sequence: CASSSPGLRNEQFF. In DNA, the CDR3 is TGTGCCAGCAGTTCCCCCGGACTTAGGAATGAGCAGTTCTTC.

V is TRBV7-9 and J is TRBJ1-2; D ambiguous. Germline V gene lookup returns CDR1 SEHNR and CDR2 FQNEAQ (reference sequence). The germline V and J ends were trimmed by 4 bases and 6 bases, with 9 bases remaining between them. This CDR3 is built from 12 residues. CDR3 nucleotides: TGTGCCAGCAGCTCGCTGGCTGATGGCTACACCTTC. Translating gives CASSSLADGYTF.

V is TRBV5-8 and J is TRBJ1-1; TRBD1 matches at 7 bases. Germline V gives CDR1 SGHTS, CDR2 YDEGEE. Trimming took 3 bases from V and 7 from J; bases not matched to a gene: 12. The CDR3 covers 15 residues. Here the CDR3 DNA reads TGTGCCAGCAGCTCCAGGACAGGCAGGGTCGGTGAAGCTTTCTTT. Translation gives CASSSRTGRVGEAFF.

CDR3 sequence: CSVTGNVNGYTF. In DNA, the CDR3 is TGCAGCGTTACCGGGAACGTCAATGGCTACACCTTC. This rearrangement joins TRBV29-1 to TRBJ1-2; D remains ambiguous. V was shortened by 5 bases and J by 6 bases, with 13 bases between the two germline ends. Germline lookup yields CDR1 SQVTM and CDR2 ANQGSEA. This CDR3 region has 12 residues.

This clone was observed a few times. In nucleotides, the CDR3 is TGTGCCAGCAGTTTTTTGGACACGGAGACCTCTGGAAACACCATATATTTT. Its protein product is CASSFLDTETSGNTIYF. This sequence joins TRBV28 and TRBJ1-3, with D possibly matching TRBD1 (5 bases). Trimming removed 3 bases at V and 0 bases at J, with 15 bases between. The CDR3 sequence is 17 residues long. From germline, CDR1 is MDHEN and CDR2 SYDVKM.

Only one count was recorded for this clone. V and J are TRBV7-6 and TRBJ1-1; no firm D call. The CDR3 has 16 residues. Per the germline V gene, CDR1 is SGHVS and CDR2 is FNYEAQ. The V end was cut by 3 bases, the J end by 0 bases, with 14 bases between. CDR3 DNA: TGTGCCAGCAGCTTTTCCCCTTTACTTCTGAACACTGAAGCTTTCTTT. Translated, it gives CASSFSPLLLNTEAFF.

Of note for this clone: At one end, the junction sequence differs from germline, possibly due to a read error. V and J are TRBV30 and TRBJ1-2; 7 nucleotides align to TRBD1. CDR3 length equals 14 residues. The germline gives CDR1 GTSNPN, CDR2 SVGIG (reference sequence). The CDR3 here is CAWRRQGPHYGYIF. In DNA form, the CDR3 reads TGTGCCTGGAGACGACAGGGACCTCACTATGGCTACATCTTC.

CDR3 protein: CASSQVPGVNTGELFF. The CDR3 region has the DNA TGTGCCAGCAGCCAAGTACCGGGGGTGAACACCGGGGAGCTGTTTTTT. The rearrangement uses TRBV14 and TRBJ2-2; D is perhaps TRBD2 (6 bases). Germline V gives CDR1 SGHDN, CDR2 FVKESK. CDR3 length: 16 amino acids. The V and J ends lost 1 base and 1 base respectively, with 10 bases between them.

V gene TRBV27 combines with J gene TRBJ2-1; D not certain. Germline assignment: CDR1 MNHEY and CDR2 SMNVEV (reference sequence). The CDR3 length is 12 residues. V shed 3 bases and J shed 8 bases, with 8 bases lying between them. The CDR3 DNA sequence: TGTGCCAGCAGTTTCTCCCTACATGAGCAGTTCTTC. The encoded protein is CASSFSLHEQFF.

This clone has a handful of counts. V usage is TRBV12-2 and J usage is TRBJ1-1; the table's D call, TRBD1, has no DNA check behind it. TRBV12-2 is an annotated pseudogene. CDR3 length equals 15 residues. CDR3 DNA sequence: TGTGCAAGTCGCATCCCCAGCAGGGGTAACACTGAAGCTTTCTTT. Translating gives CASRIPSRGNTEAFF.